This TCR beta chain appears in the sequencing data of a study of blood T cell repertoires in COVID-19. In the study overall: Sites across the United States, Italy and Spain contributed samples from acute and convalescent COVID-19.

There are a few counts of this clone. The table came from immunoSEQ multiplex PCR; TCRdb's copy has only in-frame clones and leaves some out. The repertoire includes about 380,000 clones, more than 75% of them detected once, and approximately 1.2% sits in the top ten. Participant reports of clinical history set cohort assignment. What the recovered Cohort 3 donors had was two negative PCRs, clearance, or symptom resolution. Deletions cut 0 bases from V and 4 bases from J, with 5 bases between. In germline, CDR1 is SGHRS, CDR2 YFSETQ. CDR3 size: 13 residues. The sequence was obtained from a woman between 18 and 29 years old who had recovered from COVID-19. The sequencing sample was made of PBMCs or T cells enriched from blood (not recorded which). V is TRBV5-1 and J is TRBJ1-5; D unresolved. CDR3 DNA: TGCGCCAGCAGCTTGGGAGTGAATCAGCCCCAGCATTTT. Its translation: CASSLGVNQPQHF.